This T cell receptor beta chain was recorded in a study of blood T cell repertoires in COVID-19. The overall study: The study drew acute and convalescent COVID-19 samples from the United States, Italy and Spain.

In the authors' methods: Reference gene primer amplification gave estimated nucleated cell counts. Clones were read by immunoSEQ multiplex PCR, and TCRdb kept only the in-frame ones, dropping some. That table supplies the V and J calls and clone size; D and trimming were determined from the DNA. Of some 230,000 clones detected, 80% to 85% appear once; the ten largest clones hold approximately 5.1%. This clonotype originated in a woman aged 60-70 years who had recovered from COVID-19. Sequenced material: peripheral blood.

CDR3 nucleotide sequence: TGCGCCAGCAGCCAAGATCCGAGCGCTGGGGCCAACGTCCTGACTTTC. Protein: CASSQDPSAGANVLTF. The chain has TRBV4-3 and TRBJ2-6; no firm D call. V lost 0 bases and J lost 2, with 8 bases in between. Germline-derived CDR1 and CDR2 are LGHNA and YSLEER. The CDR3 is 16 residues long.